This T cell receptor (beta chain) came from a study of OX40 agonist ivuxolimab in advanced cancers. Study-wide context: Patients were roughly 81% male with ages about 23 to 80, mean 60. Study-level results: Several nonresponders also turned out to have low normalized T-cell clonal expansion.

CDR1 SGHNT and CDR2 YYREEE come from the germline V gene (reference sequence). With 5 bases clipped from V and 6 bases from J, the junction kept 16 bases outside the gene matches. The CDR3 loop spans 17 amino acids. With regard to this clone: Its antigen is unknown.

Profiling relied on immunoSEQ multiplex PCR, and the TCRdb table lists in-frame clones only, not all of them. The sample gives tens of thousands of clones, approximately 78% of which show up once; less than 25% is in the top ten. This chain joins TRBV5-4 and TRBJ1-1, with TRBD1 identical over 10 bases. The TCR was taken from an adult with an advanced solid tumor such as melanoma, head and neck, liver or kidney cancer. This sample comprised CD4+ or CD8+ T cells sorted from blood, obtained in a trial of the OX40 agonist ivuxolimab. DNA of the CDR3: TGTGCCAGCAGTTATCCGGGACAGGGGAGCGGAAGTGCTGAAGCTTTCTTT. Translation: CASSYPGQGSGSAEAFF.